Each of the 3 T cell receptor beta chains below was sequenced from the same sample in a study of blood T cell repertoires in COVID-19. Some clones are missing from TCRdb's copy, which holds only in-frame ones; the method was immunoSEQ multiplex PCR. Here the sample spans about 260,000 clones, 65% to 90% being singletons. Sequencing was carried out using peripheral blood. These receptors all come from a man aged 30-40 years with active or convalescent COVID-19.

J is TRBJ2-6 and V is TRBV5-1; 7 bases match TRBD1. Trimming at V came to 0 bases and at J to 0 bases, leaving 12 bases not matched to a gene. CDR1 is SGHRS, CDR2 YFSETQ, per germline. This CDR3 has 20 residues. Here the CDR3 DNA reads TGCGCCAGCAGCTTGGGGGGGACCCGGGACAGCAGCTCTGGGGCCAACGTCCTGACTTTC. Translated, it gives CASSLGGTRDSSSGANVLTF. The full variable domain, rest sourced from reference TRBV5-1 and TRBJ2-6, is KAGVTQTPRYLIKTRGQQVTLSCSPISGHRSVSWYQQTPGQGLQFLFEYFSETQRNKGNFPGRFSGRQFSNSRSEMNVSTLELGDSALYLCASSLGGTRDSSSGANVLTFGAGSRLTVL.

The gene calls are TRBV30 and TRBJ1-1, with a weak D call TRBD1 (5 bases). The germline V gene encodes CDR1 GTSNPN and CDR2 SVGIG (reference sequence). This CDR3 spans 14 amino acids. The V end was cut by 4 bases, the J end by 4 bases, with 16 bases between. DNA of the CDR3: TGTGCCTGGAAGAACAGCCTGGGGGGCACTGAAGCTTTCTTT. Amino acid sequence: CAWKNSLGGTEAFF.

This clone was seen just once. The V gene is TRBV27, the J gene TRBJ2-1; 10 bases agree with TRBD2. The CDR3 contains 17 residues. Germline V CDR1 and CDR2: MNHEY, SMNVEV (reference sequence). After removal of 4 bases from V and 2 bases from J, the junction contained 8 bases not matched to a gene. CDR3: CASSYPSGGETYNEQFF. The DNA for the CDR3 is TGTGCCAGCAGTTATCCTAGCGGGGGTGAAACCTACAATGAGCAGTTCTTC.